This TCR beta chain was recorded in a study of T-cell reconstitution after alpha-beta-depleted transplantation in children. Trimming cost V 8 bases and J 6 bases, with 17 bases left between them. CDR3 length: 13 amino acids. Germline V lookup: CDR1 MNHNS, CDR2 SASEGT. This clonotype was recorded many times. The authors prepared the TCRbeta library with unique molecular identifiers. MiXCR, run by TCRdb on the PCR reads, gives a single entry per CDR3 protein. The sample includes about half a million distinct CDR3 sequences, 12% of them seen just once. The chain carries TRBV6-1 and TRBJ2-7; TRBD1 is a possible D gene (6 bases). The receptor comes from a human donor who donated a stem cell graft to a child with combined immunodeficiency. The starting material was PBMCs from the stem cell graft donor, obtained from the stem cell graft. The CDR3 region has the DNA TGTGCCAGCTCCAGGGGCCCTAGTGGCGAGCAGTACTTC. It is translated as CASSRGPSGEQYF.